One and the same sample provided the 2 T cell receptor beta chains below, sequenced in a study of cytomegalovirus exposure and HLA in healthy donors. The PCR contained 60 Vbeta and 13 Jbeta primers. TCRdb keeps only in-frame clones here, not all; method: immunoSEQ multiplex PCR. The table lists some 77,000 clones, roughly 85% of them singletons, with around 2.5% in the top ten. The sample taken for sequencing was PBMCs. These receptors were taken from a man aged 25 to 40 in good health and CMV-seronegative.

The chain links TRBV6-1 to TRBJ2-5, with TRBD2 matching 7 bases. Germline V gives CDR1 MNHNS, CDR2 SASEGT. This CDR3 is 16 amino acids long. V was clipped by 4 bases and J by 4 bases; unmatched bases: 12. This CDR3 reads CASSGAGEGSGETQYF. The CDR3 DNA is TGTGCCAGCAGTGGGGCGGGGGAGGGGAGTGGAGAGACCCAGTACTTC.

This clone was seen only a few times. The rearrangement uses TRBV15 and TRBJ1-1; no clear D. The CDR3 is made up of 12 amino acids. Germline CDR1 LNHNV, CDR2 YYDKDF (reference sequence). V was clipped by 4 bases and J by 5 bases, with 8 bases between them. In DNA form, the CDR3 reads TGTGCCACCAGCATTGACGGGACTGAAGCTTTCTTT. It translates to CATSIDGTEAFF.